The present entry profiles one TCR beta chain with its context. The CDR3 extends over 14 amino acids. CDR1 and CDR2 from the germline V gene are SGDLS and YYNGEE. The V gene end was trimmed by 3 bases and the J gene end by 5 bases; junction bases not matched to a gene: 7. Recruits, aged about 18 to 89 years, lived in roughly 22 US areas. Among Cohort 3 donors, those recovered had two negative PCRs, clearance, or symptom resolution. The data were obtained in a study of blood T cell repertoires in COVID-19. Study at large: PBMCs, B-cell-depleted T cells, or T cells provided the cDNA or gDNA that made up the material.

Generated by immunoSEQ multiplex PCR, the TCRdb table keeps only in-frame clones and is missing some. The sample has 300,000 to 400,000 clones, about nine tenths seen once. The TCR sequence derives from a man aged 60 to 69 who had recovered from COVID-19. The rearrangement joins TRBV9 to TRBJ2-7, with 8 nucleotides matching TRBD2. Sequencing used PBMCs or T cells enriched from blood (not recorded which). CDR3 DNA sequence: TGTGCCAGCAGCGCCAAAGCGGGAGCCGACGAGCAGTACTTC. This gives the protein CASSAKAGADEQYF.